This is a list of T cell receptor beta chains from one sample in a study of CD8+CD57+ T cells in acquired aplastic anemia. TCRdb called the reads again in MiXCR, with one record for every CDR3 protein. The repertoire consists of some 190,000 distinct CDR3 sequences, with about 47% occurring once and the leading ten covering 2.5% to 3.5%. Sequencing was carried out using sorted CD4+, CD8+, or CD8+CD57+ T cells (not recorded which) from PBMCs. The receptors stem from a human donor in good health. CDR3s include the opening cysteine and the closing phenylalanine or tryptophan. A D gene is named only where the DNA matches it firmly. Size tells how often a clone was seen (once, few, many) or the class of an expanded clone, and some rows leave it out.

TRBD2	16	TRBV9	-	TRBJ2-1	CASSLRLATSYNEQFF	TGTGCCAGCAGCCTCCGACTAGCGACCTCCTACAATGAGCAGTTCTTC
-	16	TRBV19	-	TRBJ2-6	CASTLRGGPGANVLTF	TGTGCCAGTACGCTCCGGGGCGGCCCTGGGGCCAACGTCCTGACTTTC
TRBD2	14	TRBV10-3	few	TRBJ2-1	CATGSGDSYNEQFF	TGTGCCACCGGAAGCGGGGACTCCTACAATGAGCAGTTCTTC
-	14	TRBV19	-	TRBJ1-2	CASSVAGRGYGYTF	TGTGCCAGTAGTGTAGCGGGACGGGGATATGGCTACACTTTC
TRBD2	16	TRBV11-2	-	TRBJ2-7	CASSRRTSGRFYEQYF	TGTGCCAGCAGCCGACGGACTAGCGGGAGGTTCTACGAGCAGTACTTC
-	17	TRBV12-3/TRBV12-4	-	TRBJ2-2	CASRKLTSAAIPGELFF	TGTGCCAGCAGAAAGCTGACTAGTGCGGCGATTCCCGGGGAGCTGTTTTTT
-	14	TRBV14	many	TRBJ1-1	CASSQSAMNTEAFF	TGTGCCAGCAGCCAGTCGGCCATGAACACTGAAGCTTTCTTT
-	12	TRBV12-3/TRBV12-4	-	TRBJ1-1	CASSRGTVEAFF	TGTGCCAGCAGTCGCGGGACCGTTGAAGCTTTCTTT
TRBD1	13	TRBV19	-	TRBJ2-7	CASRGQDTYEQYF	TGTGCCAGCCGGGGACAGGACACCTACGAGCAGTACTTC
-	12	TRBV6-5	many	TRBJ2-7	CASSYSNPEQYF	TGTGCCAGCAGTTACTCTAACCCCGAGCAGTACTTC